This T cell receptor beta chain emerged from a study of cytomegalovirus exposure and HLA in healthy donors. Study summary: Earlier findings included about 120 million unique TCR beta sequences obtained from about 170 million T cells. As released early, the data held 70 million to 95 million unique TCRs from HLA-typed donors.

The study's findings and limits: Reported findings show TCR beta sequences accurately forecast HLA-A and HLA-B alleles in most subjects.

Germline V gene data show CDR1 as PRHDT and CDR2 as FYEKMQ (reference sequence). Trimming pared 0 bases from V and 11 bases from J, leaving 5 bases between. The CDR3 loop spans 12 amino acids. As concerns this clone: The antigen remains undetermined.

A multiplex PCR was run with 60 Vbeta primers and 13 Jbeta primers. Generated by immunoSEQ multiplex PCR, the TCRdb table keeps only in-frame clones and is missing some. The sample has about 130,000 clones, over 65% seen once. This chain joins TRBV13 and TRBJ1-6; weak D call: TRBD1 (5 bases). The sequence came from a middle-aged man in good health and CMV-seropositive. Sequenced: PBMCs. CDR3 nucleotide sequence: TGTGCCAGCAGCTTAGGGGGGCCACCCCTCCACTTT. Translating gives CASSLGGPPLHF. The full variable domain, with the rest looked up from reference TRBV13 and TRBJ1-6, is AAGVIQSPRHLIKEKRETATLKCYPIPRHDTVYWYQQGPGQDPQFLISFYEKMQSDKGSIPDRFSAQQFSDYHSELNMSSLELGDSALYFCASSLGGPPLHFGNGTRLTVT.